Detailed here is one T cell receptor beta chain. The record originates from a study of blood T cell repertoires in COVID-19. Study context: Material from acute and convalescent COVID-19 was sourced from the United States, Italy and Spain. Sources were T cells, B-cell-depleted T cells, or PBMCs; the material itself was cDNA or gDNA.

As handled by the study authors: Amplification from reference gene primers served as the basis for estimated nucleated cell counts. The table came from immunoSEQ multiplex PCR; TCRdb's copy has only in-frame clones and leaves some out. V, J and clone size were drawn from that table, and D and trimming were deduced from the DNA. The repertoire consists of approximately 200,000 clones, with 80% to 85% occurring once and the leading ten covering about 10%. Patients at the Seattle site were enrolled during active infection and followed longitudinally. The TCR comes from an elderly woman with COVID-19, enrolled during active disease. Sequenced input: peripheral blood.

The CDR3 nucleotides are TGTGCCAGCAGTGAAGGGCAGGGGGCTCGGGGCTACACCTTC. Translated, it gives CASSEGQGARGYTF. The chain joins TRBV6-1 to TRBJ1-2; TRBD1 matches 8 bases. Per germline, CDR1 MNHNS and CDR2 SASEGT. The J segment lost 8 bases and the V segment lost 1 base, leaving 6 bases of the junction unmatched. The CDR3 runs 14 residues.